This T cell receptor (beta chain) was documented in a study of T cells in Graves' hyperthyroidism and ophthalmopathy. Study results and limitations: The model foresaw ophthalmopathy a median 6.5 months prior to onset.

Lactation, pregnancy, other autoimmune disease or uncontrolled infection led to exclusion of patients. From approximately 9.1 ml of fresh peripheral blood, PBMCs were isolated. RNA transcripts served as the template for amplifying TCR beta CDR3 regions. The TCR CDR3 was amplified in a first-round RT-PCR using the HTBI primer set. TCRdb re-called the multiplex PCR reads through MiXCR, storing one row per CDR3 protein. The repertoire holds 250,000 to 350,000 distinct CDR3 sequences, roughly 20% seen once, with about 60% in the top ten. Turning to this clonotype: Its target is unknown.

CDR1 ENHRY and CDR2 SYGVKD come from the germline V gene. V lost 3 bases and J 4 bases, leaving 10 bases between the germline ends. The CDR3 has 14 residues. V and J are TRBV10-3 and TRBJ2-1; D is ambiguous. The TCR was taken from a man younger than 45 with Graves' ophthalmopathy. Sequenced input: blood. Written as DNA, the CDR3 is TGTGCCATCAGTGATCAGAGCCCGTACAATGAGCAGTTCTTC. It specifies CAISDQSPYNEQFF.